Given below is one T cell receptor (beta chain) in context. The TCR beta CDR3 regions underwent amplification from RNA transcripts. RT-PCR was first run with HTBI primers, then multiplex PCR in a second round. Each CDR3 protein gets one entry after TCRdb re-called the multiplex PCR reads with MiXCR. Of about 700,000 distinct CDR3 sequences in the sample, approximately 40% are singletons; the top ten hold less than 55%. The source of the sample is a study of Graves' ophthalmopathy and Graves' hyperthyroidism. V gave up 1 base and J gave up 3 bases, with 10 bases separating them. The germline V gene encodes CDR1 DFQATT and CDR2 SNEGSKA (reference sequence). This CDR3 contains 13 residues.

This rearrangement joins TRBV20-1 to TRBJ2-7; possibly TRBD2 for D (6 bases). The origin of this receptor is an adult man with Graves' ophthalmopathy. The sample was peripheral blood. CDR3: CSARGWEDYEQYF. CDR3 in DNA: TGCAGTGCTAGAGGGTGGGAGGACTACGAGCAGTACTTC.